In its sample, the clone carrying this T cell receptor beta chain was seen once. This entry is derived from a study of blood T cell repertoires in COVID-19. Whole-study context: Sites in the United States, Italy and Spain provided acute and convalescent COVID-19 samples. PBMCs, B-cell-depleted T cells, or T cells provided the cDNA or gDNA that made up the material.

Data came from immunoSEQ multiplex PCR; TCRdb stores just in-frame clones and leaves some out. The sample records 95,000 to 150,000 clones, around 74% being singletons. Sequencing was carried out using peripheral blood. The origin of this receptor is a man aged 55-75 years with acute or convalescent COVID-19.

Written as DNA, the CDR3 is TGCGCCAGCAGCTTGGCCGTAAGGGGAACTGGAAACACCATATATTTT. Translating gives CASSLAVRGTGNTIYF. The chain employs TRBV5-1 and TRBJ1-3; maybe TRBD1 (5 bases). Deletions cut 0 bases from V and 2 bases from J, with 12 bases between. Germline-derived CDR1 and CDR2 are SGHRS and YFSETQ. This CDR3 is built from 16 residues.